These 28 T cell receptor beta chains were all obtained from the same sample, sequenced in a study of OX40 agonist ivuxolimab in advanced cancers. Here immunoSEQ multiplex PCR was the method, and the copy in TCRdb shows in-frame clones only, minus some. The sample includes some 60,000 clones, 84% of them seen just once. This specimen consisted of CD4+ or CD8+ T cells sorted from blood, obtained in a trial of the OX40 agonist ivuxolimab. The receptors stem from an adult with an advanced solid tumor such as melanoma, head and neck, liver or kidney cancer.

This clone was seen a few times. The chain has TRBV28 and TRBJ1-2, with 7 bases identical to TRBD1. Germline trimming cut 5 bases from V and 7 bases from J; bases unmatched to any gene: 10. CDR1 MDHEN and CDR2 SYDVKM come from the germline V gene. The CDR3 covers 14 residues. CDR3 in amino acids: CASSTIQGKFGYTF. The CDR3 nucleotides read TGTGCCAGCAGTACAATACAGGGGAAATTTGGCTACACCTTC.

This chain joins TRBV27 and TRBJ2-2, with D perhaps TRBD2 (5 bases). Looked up from germline, CDR1 is MNHEY and CDR2 is SMNVEV (reference sequence). This CDR3 has 16 amino acids. V lost 6 bases, J lost 4 bases, and 18 bases lay in between. In nucleotides, the CDR3 is TGTGCCAGCAGCCCAGACAAGGGCCGGGGCACCGGGGAGCTGTTTTTT. This translates into CASSPDKGRGTGELFF.

The chain uses TRBV27 and TRBJ1-4, with TRBD1 as a possible D gene (5 bases). Per the germline V gene, CDR1 is MNHEY and CDR2 is SMNVEV (reference sequence). Trimming cost V 7 bases and J 0 bases, with 12 bases left between them. The CDR3 consists of 15 residues. As DNA, the CDR3 is TGTGCCAGCACTAAAGGGGACGCAACTAATGAAAAACTGTTTTTT. Protein sequence: CASTKGDATNEKLFF.

This clone has more than one count but fewer than ten. This chain uses TRBV6-1 with TRBJ1-1; tentative D call: TRBD1 (5 bases). Germline V gene data show CDR1 as MNHNS and CDR2 as SASEGT. Trimming took off 2 bases at V and 5 bases at J, with 15 bases between the two ends. CDR3 length: 15 amino acids. CDR3 sequence reads: CASSEPGLGHTEAFF. The DNA of the CDR3 is TGTGCCAGCAGTGAACCGGGTTTAGGACATACTGAAGCTTTCTTT.

This clone was seen once. The chain carries TRBV5-1 and TRBJ2-3, with D hard to call. The germline V gene has CDR1 SGHRS and CDR2 YFSETQ. This CDR3 contains 13 residues. V gave up 0 bases and J gave up 4 bases, with 6 bases separating them. The CDR3 region has the DNA TGCGCCAGCAGCTTGGGGAGCCCAGATACGCAGTATTTT. It specifies CASSLGSPDTQYF.

V gene TRBV15 combines with J gene TRBJ2-1, with D unresolved. The CDR3 has 12 residues. The germline V gene has CDR1 LNHNV and CDR2 YYDKDF (reference sequence). The V gene lost 1 base and the J gene lost 2 bases, with 0 bases spanning the gap. CDR3 coding DNA: TGTGCCACCAGCAGAGCCTACAATGAGCAGTTCTTC. It encodes CATSRAYNEQFF.

The CDR3 region is CASSVQAGVKETQYF. The CDR3 DNA is TGTGCCAGCAGCGTCCAAGCGGGAGTGAAAGAGACCCAGTACTTC. J is TRBJ2-5 and V is TRBV9; TRBD2 aligns across 8 bases. With 2 bases clipped from V and 3 bases from J, the junction kept 6 bases outside the gene matches. CDR1 and CDR2 (germline): SGDLS, YYNGEE. This CDR3 has 15 amino acids.

This chain connects TRBV28 to TRBJ2-7; D gene unclear. Germline CDR1 MDHEN, CDR2 SYDVKM. The V gene lost 4 bases and the J gene lost 4 bases, with 8 bases spanning the gap. This CDR3 contains 12 residues. Here the CDR3 reads CASSSMRYEQYF. CDR3 nucleotides: TGTGCCAGCAGTTCGATGCGTTACGAGCAGTACTTC.

This clone turned up a few times. The chain carries TRBV19 and TRBJ1-2; D is ambiguous. Trimming stripped 3 bases from V and 8 bases from J, with 10 bases between. The CDR3 is 12 amino acids. Germline V gene lookup returns CDR1 LNHDA and CDR2 SQIVND (reference sequence). The CDR3 region has the DNA TGTGCCAGTAGTATGAGAAGGGTCGGCTACACCTTC. Amino acid sequence: CASSMRRVGYTF.

This chain connects TRBV15 to TRBJ2-7, with no clear D. Germline assignment: CDR1 LNHNV and CDR2 YYDKDF (reference sequence). Trimming removed 6 bases at V and 2 bases at J, with 11 bases between. The CDR3 contains 13 residues. This CDR3 reads CATRLPPTYEQYF. CDR3 in DNA: TGTGCCACCAGGCTCCCCCCCACCTACGAGCAGTACTTC.

The gene calls are TRBV7-2 and TRBJ2-7; TRBD1 aligns across 7 bases. CDR3 size: 14 residues. The junction had 4 bases not matched to a gene; V was cut back by 5 bases and J by 0 bases. The germline CDR1 and CDR2 sequences are SGHTA and FQGNSA. Here the CDR3 reads CASSPGTVSYEQYF. The CDR3 DNA sequence: TGTGCCAGCAGCCCCGGGACAGTCTCCTACGAGCAGTACTTC.

The table lists this clone with a count of one. The chain employs TRBV5-6 and TRBJ1-5; perhaps TRBD1 as D (5 bases). Germline loops: CDR1 SGHDT, CDR2 YYEEEE. V lost 3 bases and J lost 4, with 11 bases in between. The CDR3 covers 14 residues. The CDR3 loop reads CASSWGTANQPQHF. The CDR3 bases are TGTGCCAGCAGCTGGGGGACGGCGAATCAGCCCCAGCATTTT.

The count of this clone is one. DNA of the CDR3: TGTGCCAGTATGAGGCCGAGCTCTGGAAACACCATATATTTT. Encoded protein: CASMRPSSGNTIYF. The V gene is TRBV19, the J gene TRBJ1-3; D is ambiguous. Trimming removed 7 bases at V and 0 bases at J, with 10 bases between. The CDR3 has 14 amino acids. In germline, CDR1 is LNHDA, CDR2 SQIVND (reference sequence).

This sequence joins TRBV18 and TRBJ1-1, with D uncertain. The V and J ends lost 4 bases and 0 bases respectively, with 6 bases between them. The germline gives CDR1 KGHSH, CDR2 LQKENI. This CDR3 has 13 residues. The CDR3 is CASSLGMNTEAFF. In nucleotides, the CDR3 is TGTGCCAGCTCACTCGGGATGAACACTGAAGCTTTCTTT.

The rearrangement joins TRBV27 to TRBJ2-7, with D perhaps matching TRBD2 (7 bases). The CDR3 contains 12 residues. Germline loops: CDR1 MNHEY, CDR2 SMNVEV (reference sequence). With 5 bases removed from V and 4 bases from J, the gap between germline ends came to 9 bases. The CDR3 region has the DNA TGTGCCAGCAGTGAGGGGGGGTACGAGCAGTACTTC. Translation: CASSEGGYEQYF.

The chain couples TRBV28 to TRBJ2-7; TRBD2 agrees at 10 bases. The V gene's germline CDR1 is MDHEN and CDR2 SYDVKM. V dropped 8 bases and J dropped 4; count of bases not matched to a gene: 11. The CDR3 runs 15 residues. The CDR3 sequence is CASGYLAGGVYEQYF. The CDR3 DNA reads as TGTGCCAGCGGTTACTTAGCGGGAGGTGTTTACGAGCAGTACTTC.

The chain couples TRBV30 to TRBJ2-1; TRBD1 agrees at 7 bases. J lost 7 bases, V lost 7 bases, and 10 bases had no gene match. The CDR3 has 13 residues. CDR1 GTSNPN and CDR2 SVGIG come from the germline V gene (reference sequence). The CDR3 protein is CASRQGRPNEQFF. CDR3 coding DNA: TGTGCCTCACGACAGGGTCGGCCGAATGAGCAGTTCTTC. The full variable domain, completed using reference TRBV30 and TRBJ2-1, is SQTIHQWPATLVQPVGSPLSLECTVEGTSNPNLYWYRQAAGRGLQLLFYSVGIGQISSEVPQNLSASRPQDRQFILSSKKLLLSDSGFYLCASRQGRPNEQFFGPGTRLTVL.

There are a few counts of this clone. The sample carries other DNA sequences with the same CDR3. The rearrangement uses TRBV4-3 and TRBJ1-4; possibly TRBD1 for D (5 bases). There are 15 residues in the CDR3. V was clipped by 0 bases and J by 8 bases, with 13 bases between them. Germline CDR1 reads LGHNA; CDR2 reads YSLEER. In DNA form, the CDR3 reads TGCGCCAGCAGCCAAGAGACCGGGGCGGGCGAAAAACTGTTTTTT. Its translation is CASSQETGAGEKLFF.

This clone was seen only once. The gene calls are TRBV5-1 and TRBJ2-1; 10 bases map to TRBD2. The ends lost 0 bases at V and 7 bases at J; junction bases unmatched: 7. Germline V gives CDR1 SGHRS, CDR2 YFSETQ. The CDR3 is 16 amino acids. CDR3 in amino acids: CASSLEASGSTNEQFF. DNA for the CDR3: TGCGCCAGCAGCTTGGAGGCTAGCGGGAGTACGAATGAGCAGTTCTTC.

V and J are TRBV15 and TRBJ1-1, with 9 bases fitting TRBD1. CDR1 LNHNV and CDR2 YYDKDF come from the germline V gene (reference sequence). Trimming took 0 bases from V and 5 from J; bases not matched to a gene: 7. The CDR3 has 16 amino acids. For the CDR3, the DNA is TGTGCCACCAGCAGAGATAAAGGGACAGGGATGACTGAAGCTTTCTTT. Translating it yields CATSRDKGTGMTEAFF. Full variable domain (remainder filled in from reference TRBV15 and TRBJ1-1): DAMVIQNPRYQVTQFGKPVTLSCSQTLNHNVMYWYQQKSSQAPKLLFHYYDKDFNNEADTPDNFQSRRPNTSFCFLDIRSPGLGDTAMYLCATSRDKGTGMTEAFFGQGTRLTVV.

The chain carries TRBV6-5 and TRBJ2-5, with 9 bases matching TRBD2. V shed 11 bases, J shed 1 base, and the junction held 8 bases outside the gene matches. CDR1 and CDR2 from the germline V gene are MNHEY and SVGAGI. This CDR3 has 14 amino acids. In nucleotides, the CDR3 is TGTGCCGCCAAGACTAGCGGAACCCAAGAGACCCAGTACTTC. It specifies CAAKTSGTQETQYF.

This chain uses TRBV6-6 with TRBJ1-2; 7 nucleotides line up with TRBD1. CDR3 length: 14 residues. The ends lost 0 bases at V and 6 bases at J; junction bases unmatched: 4. CDR1 and CDR2 (germline): MNHNY, SVGAGI (reference sequence). CDR3 DNA: TGTGCCAGCAGTTACTCCACAGGGGTGGATGGCTACACCTTC. This encodes CASSYSTGVDGYTF.

By proportion, this clone is medium-sized. V gene TRBV5-6 combines with J gene TRBJ2-7; 14 bases are shared with TRBD2. The germline gives CDR1 SGHDT, CDR2 YYEEEE. The CDR3 contains 17 residues. J gave up 7 bases and V 3 bases, and 12 bases lay outside the gene matches. In DNA, the CDR3 is TGTGCCAGCAGCTCGACTACGACTAGCGGGAGGGCCCGGGAGCAGTACTTC. It yields the protein CASSSTTTSGRAREQYF.

The CDR3 region has the DNA TGTGCCTGGAGTGTACGACCCAGGGGGAACTACGAGCAGTACTTC. It codes for CAWSVRPRGNYEQYF. The chain employs TRBV30 and TRBJ2-5; 7 bases are a match to TRBD1. The DNA end is more similar to TRBJ2-7, so the J call may be wrong. The CDR3 has 15 residues. The germline CDR1 and CDR2 sequences are GTSNPN and SVGIG (reference sequence).

The rearrangement joins TRBV27 to TRBJ1-1; D ambiguous. Germline loops: CDR1 MNHEY, CDR2 SMNVEV (reference sequence). The V end was cut by 4 bases, the J end by 1 base, with 13 bases between. This CDR3 has 15 amino acids. CDR3 bases: TGTGCCAGCAGTTCGGCGGGGTTTGGGAACACTGAAGCTTTCTTT. Protein product: CASSSAGFGNTEAFF.

This clone was found a few times. The chain links TRBV6-1 to TRBJ1-3; a possible D gene is TRBD1 (5 bases). Germline-derived CDR1 and CDR2 are MNHNS and SASEGT. The V end lost 4 bases, the J end lost 7 bases, and 20 bases lay between the germline ends. CDR3 length: 16 amino acids. This CDR3 is CASSGSTGPFGNTIYF. The CDR3 coding sequence is TGTGCCAGCAGTGGATCGACGGGACCCTTCGGGAACACCATATATTTT.

This chain links TRBV10-3 with TRBJ1-4, with 11 bases that match TRBD1. V shed 0 bases, J shed 6 bases, and the junction held 0 bases outside the gene matches. The CDR3 loop spans 15 amino acids. Germline V lookup: CDR1 ENHRY, CDR2 SYGVKD. The CDR3 region has the DNA TGTGCCATCAGTGAGTCGGGACAGGGGGATGAAAAACTGTTTTTT. Translated: CAISESGQGDEKLFF.

This clone was picked up a small number of times. CDR3 sequence: CASRPRTGGYGYTF. Written as DNA, the CDR3 is TGTGCCAGCAGGCCTAGGACAGGGGGTTATGGCTACACCTTC. J is TRBJ1-2 and V is TRBV6-5, with 10 nucleotides matching TRBD1. The CDR3 has 14 residues. V lost 6 bases, J lost 5 bases, and 6 bases stayed unmatched. CDR1 MNHEY and CDR2 SVGAGI come from the germline V gene.